What follows describes a single TCR beta chain. Using a J-beta primer mix together with a sample-barcoded 5' primer, a second PCR was run for about 7 to 12 cycles. TCRdb ran MiXCR on the 5' RACE reads and lists one entry per CDR3 protein. The profile shows 1.5 million to 1.9 million distinct CDR3 sequences, less than 45% of them singletons. These data are taken from a study of blood T cells in healthy people across ages. V lost 3 bases to trimming and J lost 11 bases, with 22 bases between them. Germline values: CDR1 MDHEN, CDR2 SYDVKM. The CDR3 extends over 15 amino acids. This clonotype was obtained from a woman under 30 in good health. Sequencing input: blood. This chain links TRBV28 with TRBJ2-5; D tentatively fits TRBD1 or TRBD2 (5 bases each). DNA for the CDR3: TGTGCCAGCAGTTTCGGGACCCTCATAACTCGAGAGCAGTACTTC. Translation: CASSFGTLITREQYF.